The clone carrying this T cell receptor beta chain was seen many times. The sample is drawn from a study of human T cells and chemical hapten exposure. The V end lost 0 bases, the J end lost 8 bases, and 15 bases lay between the germline ends. Germline V CDR1 and CDR2: SGHTS, YDEGEE. The CDR3 is made up of 15 amino acids. Time point described: patch test 1, 2 weeks after DPC sensitization. The treatment was: therapeutic diphenylcyclopropenone sensitization with weekly scalp DPC. One entry per CDR3 protein results from TCRdb running MiXCR on the RACE reads. The table includes 45,000 to 70,000 distinct CDR3 sequences, 9.3% detected once.

The chain links TRBV5-8 to TRBJ2-1; no definite D call. The material was whole blood, obtained in connection with sensitization to the hapten diphenylcyclopropenone (DPC). This clonotype originated in a woman between 40 and 50 years old with alopecia areata. Some clones in this sample may be carry-over from other donors' samples. This CDR3 is CASSLGQSGLDEQFF. CDR3 sequence (DNA): TGTGCCAGCAGCTTGGGTCAGTCTGGCCTAGATGAGCAGTTCTTC.